These 25 T cell receptor beta chains were all obtained from the same sample, sequenced in a study of T cells in localized non-small cell lung cancer. TCRdb's copy holds only in-frame clones and misses some; the assay was immunoSEQ multiplex PCR. In the table there are about 28,000 clones, approximately 90% of which are singletons. The sample was peripheral blood, taken before any cancer treatment. All receptors derive from a female donor over 55 with stage I lung adenocarcinoma.

The chain couples TRBV5-8 to TRBJ2-1, with D unclear. This CDR3 comprises 12 residues. Per germline, CDR1 SGHTS and CDR2 YDEGEE. V was clipped by 6 bases and J by 6 bases, with 10 bases between them. The CDR3 nucleotides read TGTGCCAGCAAGGACGCCGGCAATGAGCAGTTCTTC. Its protein is CASKDAGNEQFF.

V gene TRBV10-3 combines with J gene TRBJ2-1; D is perhaps TRBD2 (6 bases). V dropped 6 bases and J dropped 8 bases, with 26 bases sitting between them. Germline loops: CDR1 ENHRY, CDR2 SYGVKD. The CDR3 sequence is 17 residues long. The CDR3 coding sequence is TGTGCCATCAGGAGTTATAAGACTAGTGTGAAGGTCTATGAGCAGTTCTTC. Translating gives CAIRSYKTSVKVYEQFF.

The chain has TRBV5-1 and TRBJ2-3, with 7 bases fitting TRBD2. J was trimmed by 4 bases and V by 0 bases; bases with no gene match: 2. This CDR3 region has 14 residues. Germline CDR1 is SGHRS and CDR2 is YFSETQ. The CDR3 coding sequence is TGCGCCAGCAGCTTGGCCGGGGGGTCAGATACGCAGTATTTT. Translating gives CASSLAGGSDTQYF.

This chain uses TRBV4-1 with TRBJ2-1; possibly TRBD1 or TRBD2 for D (5 bases each). The CDR3 length is 16 residues. Germline V gives CDR1 MGHRA, CDR2 YSYEKL. Trimming pared 1 base from V and 3 bases from J, leaving 13 bases between. For the CDR3, the DNA is TGCGCCAGCAGCCAAGGACGAGGGACCAACTACAATGAGCAGTTCTTC. Translated: CASSQGRGTNYNEQFF.

The V and J genes are TRBV28 and TRBJ1-2; TRBD1 agrees at 8 bases. Germline assignment: CDR1 MDHEN and CDR2 SYDVKM. V was pared by 5 bases and J by 7 bases, with 12 bases of the junction left unmatched. The CDR3 loop spans 15 amino acids. The CDR3 bases are TGTGCCAGCAGTACAACGGACCGGACAGGGTCTGGCTACACCTTC. Translated, it gives CASSTTDRTGSGYTF.

The gene calls are TRBV6-1 and TRBJ2-7; 9 bases fit TRBD2. The CDR3 is 12 residues long. The junction had 4 bases not matched to a gene; V was cut back by 5 bases and J by 8 bases. Germline V lookup: CDR1 MNHNS, CDR2 SASEGT. The CDR3 DNA reads as TGTGCCAGCAGTCTAGCGGGAATACAGCAGTACTTC. It codes for CASSLAGIQQYF.

This clone has just a few counts. V and J are TRBV4-1 and TRBJ1-6; D is uncertain. V dropped 1 base and J dropped 6 bases, with 10 bases sitting between them. The CDR3 is 15 amino acids. From germline, CDR1 is MGHRA and CDR2 YSYEKL. The CDR3: CASSQAGSVNSPLHF. The DNA for the CDR3 is TGCGCCAGCAGCCAAGCCGGGAGCGTTAATTCACCCCTCCACTTT.

This clone was observed once. The chain combines TRBV7-8 with TRBJ2-2; 10 bases are shared with TRBD1. Germline CDR1 and CDR2: SGHVS and FQNEAQ. With 1 base clipped from V and 6 bases from J, the junction kept 8 bases outside the gene matches. The CDR3 is made up of 17 amino acids. The CDR3 DNA sequence: TGTGCCAGCAGCTTAGGGGTAGACAGGGGGCGCCCCGGGGAGCTGTTTTTT. Translated: CASSLGVDRGRPGELFF.

The CDR3 sequence is CASSTRDRGWTEAFF. For the CDR3, the DNA is TGTGCCAGCAGTACTAGAGACAGGGGTTGGACTGAAGCTTTCTTT. The chain carries TRBV6-1 and TRBJ1-1, with 8 bases that match TRBD1. V gave up 5 bases and J gave up 5 bases; unmatched junction bases: 10. Germline V CDR1 and CDR2: MNHNS, SASEGT. The CDR3 runs 15 residues.

The rearrangement joins TRBV18 to TRBJ2-1; 10 positions match TRBD2. Germline V gives CDR1 KGHSH, CDR2 LQKENI. The trim removed 2 bases at V and 0 bases at J, leaving 7 bases unmatched. This CDR3 spans 18 amino acids. CDR3 sequence (DNA): TGTGCCAGCTCACCAGCCGCTAGCGGGGGTGGCTCCTACAATGAGCAGTTCTTC. Residues: CASSPAASGGGSYNEQFF.

The chain recombines TRBV6-1 with TRBJ2-1; a weak D match, TRBD1 (6 bases). Trimming shortened V by 4 bases and J by 8 bases, and 12 bases separated the two germline ends. Germline assignment: CDR1 MNHNS and CDR2 SASEGT. The CDR3 sequence is 13 residues long. CDR3 nucleotides: TGTGCCAGCAGTGTTCGACAGGAGGATGAGCAGTTCTTC. It is translated as CASSVRQEDEQFF.

The rearrangement links TRBV6-1 to TRBJ2-1; tentatively, D is TRBD1 or TRBD2 (5 bases each). CDR1 and CDR2 from the germline V gene are MNHNS and SASEGT. With 7 bases removed from V and 2 bases from J, the gap between germline ends came to 9 bases. The CDR3 length is 13 residues. The CDR3 region has the DNA TGTGCCAGCATTCGGGGCCCCTACAATGAGCAGTTCTTC. Amino acids: CASIRGPYNEQFF.

The chain combines TRBV5-1 with TRBJ2-5, with D unresolved. The CDR3 consists of 17 residues. Germline V gene sequence: CDR1 SGHRS, CDR2 YFSETQ. Trimming cost V 4 bases and J 1 base, with 20 bases left between them. The CDR3 region has the DNA TGCGCCAGCAGCCTTGGGGTACGACGAGACTCCCAAGAGACCCAGTACTTC. It translates to CASSLGVRRDSQETQYF.

The chain carries TRBV19 and TRBJ1-1; D is perhaps TRBD1 (5 bases). The CDR3 length is 12 residues. Looked up from germline, CDR1 is LNHDA and CDR2 is SQIVND (reference sequence). Trimming stripped 3 bases from V and 9 bases from J, with 11 bases between. Here the CDR3 DNA reads TGTGCCAGTAGTATCAGGGAACGAAAAGCTTTCTTT. It codes for CASSIRERKAFF.

The chain uses TRBV29-1 and TRBJ1-1; perhaps TRBD1 as D (5 bases). The CDR3 has 15 amino acids. The V end lost 3 bases, the J end lost 3 bases, and 17 bases lay between the germline ends. Germline V lookup: CDR1 SQVTM, CDR2 ANQGSEA. The CDR3, as DNA: TGCAGCGTTGATGATTTTCAGGGAGGGTACACTGAAGCTTTCTTT. Translated, it gives CSVDDFQGGYTEAFF.

This rearrangement joins TRBV10-1 to TRBJ1-4; 7 nucleotides align to TRBD1. CDR1 WNHNN and CDR2 SYGVQD come from the germline V gene (reference sequence). The CDR3 has 12 residues. The J segment lost 7 bases and the V segment lost 7 bases, leaving 3 bases of the junction unmatched. CDR3 sequence: CASNDRAEKLFF. CDR3 nucleotide sequence: TGCGCCAGCAACGACAGGGCTGAAAAACTGTTTTTT.

J is TRBJ1-5 and V is TRBV27; D might be TRBD1 (5 bases). The CDR3 length is 14 residues. Germline CDR1 is MNHEY and CDR2 is SMNVEV (reference sequence). V was shortened by 3 bases and J by 6 bases, with 12 bases between the two germline ends. For the CDR3, the DNA is TGTGCCAGCAGTTTCGGAGCAAGGGGTCAGCCCCAGCATTTT. Translation gives CASSFGARGQPQHF.

This chain joins TRBV5-7 and TRBJ2-4; D is possibly TRBD1 (6 bases). TRBV5-7 counts as an open reading frame of uncertain function. V was shortened by 4 bases and J by 13 bases, with 18 bases between the two germline ends. This CDR3 is built from 13 residues. The CDR3 DNA sequence: TGTGCCAGCAGCGGCCACAGGGACGGAACCCAGTACTTC. This sequence encodes CASSGHRDGTQYF.

The chain uses TRBV30 and TRBJ1-1; D is perhaps TRBD1 (6 bases). Deletions cut 3 bases from V and 5 bases from J, with 13 bases between. The germline V gene encodes CDR1 GTSNPN and CDR2 SVGIG (reference sequence). This CDR3 comprises 13 residues. The CDR3 protein is CAWSRGQGTEAFF. CDR3 in DNA: TGTGCCTGGAGCCGGGGGCAGGGGACTGAAGCTTTCTTT.

The chain links TRBV10-3 to TRBJ2-7; 8 bases map to TRBD2. The trim removed 4 bases at V and 4 bases at J, leaving 9 bases unmatched. Looked up from germline, CDR1 is ENHRY and CDR2 is SYGVKD. The CDR3 is 15 residues long. The CDR3 DNA reads as TGTGCCATCAGTGTGACCCTCGGACTAGCATACGAGCAGTACTTC. It codes for CAISVTLGLAYEQYF.

The chain is built from TRBV19 and TRBJ1-1; D not certain. Germline CDR1 reads LNHDA; CDR2 reads SQIVND (reference sequence). This CDR3 spans 15 amino acids. With 5 bases removed from V and 2 bases from J, the gap between germline ends came to 15 bases. The CDR3 here is CASSFRRHLNTEAFF. The CDR3 DNA is TGTGCCAGTAGTTTCCGACGGCACCTAAACACTGAAGCTTTCTTT.

This clone has a handful of counts. This chain joins TRBV9 and TRBJ1-5; no clear D. V shed 0 bases and J shed 0 bases, with 7 bases lying between them. Per germline, CDR1 SGDLS and CDR2 YYNGEE. The CDR3 contains 15 residues. DNA of the CDR3: TGTGCCAGCAGCGTAGCTGCCGGTAGCAATCAGCCCCAGCATTTT. Translated, it gives CASSVAAGSNQPQHF.

The chain recombines TRBV18 with TRBJ1-1, with D perhaps TRBD1 (5 bases). Germline V gene sequence: CDR1 KGHSH, CDR2 LQKENI. V was trimmed by 6 bases and J by 0 bases, leaving 11 bases between them. This CDR3 is 14 amino acids long. CDR3 amino acids: CASSPGQVNTEAFF. In nucleotides, the CDR3 is TGTGCCAGCTCCCCGGGGCAGGTGAACACTGAAGCTTTCTTT.

The chain has TRBV11-2 and TRBJ1-2, with D unresolved. Trimming shortened V by 6 bases and J by 7 bases, and 15 bases separated the two germline ends. Germline assignment: CDR1 SGHAT and CDR2 FQNNGV. The CDR3 contains 13 residues. In DNA form, the CDR3 reads TGTGCCAGCAGAGCCCAAACTGCTGGTGGCTACACCTTC. Translation gives CASRAQTAGGYTF.

The chain employs TRBV7-9 and TRBJ1-4; 9 bases agree with TRBD1. From germline, CDR1 is SEHNR and CDR2 FQNEAQ (reference sequence). The CDR3 is 14 amino acids. V lost 4 bases and J lost 6; bases outside the gene matches: 3. The chain's CDR3 is CASSYRDRDEKLFF. CDR3 DNA: TGTGCCAGCAGCTACCGGGACAGGGATGAAAAACTGTTTTTT.